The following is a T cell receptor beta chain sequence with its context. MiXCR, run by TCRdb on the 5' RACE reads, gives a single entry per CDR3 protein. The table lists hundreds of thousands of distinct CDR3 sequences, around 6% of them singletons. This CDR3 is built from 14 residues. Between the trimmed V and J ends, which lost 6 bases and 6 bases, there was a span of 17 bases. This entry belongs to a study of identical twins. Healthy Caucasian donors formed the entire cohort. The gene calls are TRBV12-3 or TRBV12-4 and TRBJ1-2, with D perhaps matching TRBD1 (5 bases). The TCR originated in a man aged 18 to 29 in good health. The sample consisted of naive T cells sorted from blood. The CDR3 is CASSVTGPPNGYTF. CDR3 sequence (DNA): TGTGCCAGCAGCGTCACGGGACCTCCCAATGGCTACACCTTC.